This is a list of T cell receptor beta chains from one sample in a study of shared clonotypes between healthy human individuals. Data came from immunoSEQ multiplex PCR; TCRdb stores just in-frame clones and leaves some out. The table records approximately 1,500,000 clones, 95% to 99% of them present only once. Sequenced material: naive CD4+ T cells sorted from blood. The receptors derive from a man aged 25 to 40 in good health. The CDR3 runs from the conserved cysteine through the conserved F or W. A D gene is named only where the DNA matches it firmly. The size entry is marked missing in some rows and otherwise reads once, few, many or a size class.

d_gene,len,j_gene,v_gene,abundance,CDR3aa,CDR3nt
.,16,TRBJ2-1,TRBV5-1,.,CASSWTALPAYNEQFF,TGCGCCAGCAGCTGGACGGCCCTCCCTGCTTACAATGAGCAGTTCTTC
TRBD1,14,TRBJ2-7,TRBV18,.,CASTGTGVLNEQYF,TGTGCCAGCACCGGGACAGGGGTTCTCAACGAGCAGTACTTC
.,14,TRBJ2-1,TRBV5-4,.,CASSLIAGPNEQFF,TGTGCCAGCAGCTTGATCGCAGGGCCCAATGAGCAGTTCTTC
.,13,TRBJ1-1,TRBV21-1,.,CASRSCGDTEAFF,TGTGCCAGCCGATCTTGCGGGGACACTGAAGCTTTCTTT
TRBD2,14,TRBJ2-7,TRBV28,.,CASSLRRESYEQYF,TGTGCCAGCAGTTTAAGGCGGGAGAGCTACGAGCAGTACTTC
.,15,TRBJ2-1,TRBV19,.,CASSITGDSYNEQFF,TGTGCCAGTAGTATCACCGGAGACTCCTACAATGAGCAGTTCTTC
.,15,TRBJ2-5,TRBV10-3,.,CAISEYRGGKETQYF,TGTGCCATCAGTGAGTACAGGGGAGGGAAAGAGACCCAGTACTTC
TRBD2,16,TRBJ2-5,TRBV9,.,CASSVAMGGSKETQYF,TGTGCCAGCAGCGTAGCAATGGGCGGGAGTAAGGAGACCCAGTACTTC
.,16,TRBJ2-7,TRBV18,.,CASSPNPGPFPYEQYF,TGTGCCAGCTCACCAAACCCGGGACCCTTCCCCTACGAGCAGTACTTC
TRBD2,15,TRBJ2-1,TRBV6-5,.,CASKTGTTLYNEQFF,TGTGCCAGCAAAACCGGGACTACACTTTACAATGAGCAGTTCTTC
.,14,TRBJ2-7,TRBV7-8,.,CASSGHRVGHEQYF,TGTGCCAGCAGCGGACACAGGGTCGGACACGAGCAGTACTTC
.,15,TRBJ1-1,TRBV11-2,.,CASSPGSYLGTEAFF,TGTGCCAGCAGCCCGGGGTCTTATTTGGGCACTGAAGCTTTCTTT
.,16,TRBJ2-1,TRBV11-3,.,CASSRSGWKGADEQFF,TGTGCCAGCAGCCGGTCGGGTTGGAAGGGAGCCGATGAGCAGTTCTTC
.,13,TRBJ2-7,TRBV5-4,.,CASSLSLLGEQYF,TGTGCCAGCAGCTTATCCCTCCTCGGAGAGCAGTACTTC
TRBD1,13,TRBJ2-1,TRBV7-3,.,CASGTGAYNEQFF,TGTGCCAGCGGGACAGGGGCGTACAATGAGCAGTTCTTC
.,13,TRBJ1-2,TRBV18,.,CASSTDILYGYTF,TGTGCCAGCTCAACCGACATACTCTATGGCTACACCTTC
TRBD1,19,TRBJ1-2,TRBV10-3,.,CAISEGGTAPKSVLGGYTF,TGTGCCATCAGTGAGGGAGGGACAGCTCCCAAATCTGTCCTGGGGGGCTACACCTTC
TRBD2,16,TRBJ2-3,TRBV6-6,.,CASSTRTSGSTDTQYF,TGTGCCAGCAGTACTCGGACTAGCGGGAGCACAGATACGCAGTATTTT
TRBD1,13,TRBJ2-5,TRBV5-4,.,CASSPTGRETQYF,TGTGCCAGCAGCCCGACAGGGCGAGAGACCCAGTACTTC
TRBD2,16,TRBJ2-7,TRBV11-2,.,CASSPSGTRISYEQYF,TGTGCCAGCAGCCCCTCCGGGACTAGGATCTCCTACGAGCAGTACTTC
.,16,TRBJ1-2,TRBV6-6,.,CASSLTQGRRGYGYTF,TGTGCCAGCAGTTTAACGCAGGGACGCCGCGGCTATGGCTACACCTTC
TRBD2,16,TRBJ2-7,TRBV5-5,.,CASSLILAGDLSEQYF,TGTGCCAGCAGCCTTATTCTAGCGGGAGATCTCTCCGAGCAGTACTTC
.,16,TRBJ2-7,TRBV28,.,CASLNRVGSANYEQYF,TGTGCCAGCCTGAACAGGGTGGGCTCGGCAAACTACGAGCAGTACTTC
.,14,TRBJ2-7,TRBV18,.,CASSPPGGLNEQYF,TGTGCCAGCTCACCACCGGGGGGGCTTAACGAGCAGTACTTC
.,15,TRBJ2-1,TRBV7-8,.,CASASDGWQNNEQFF,TGTGCCTCAGCTTCCGACGGCTGGCAGAACAATGAGCAGTTCTTC
.,14,TRBJ2-2,TRBV28,.,CASTQRLVAGELFF,TGTGCCAGCACCCAACGACTAGTTGCCGGGGAGCTGTTTTTT
TRBD1,18,TRBJ1-1,TRBV5-1,.,CASSSDSHRTGKITEAFF,TGCGCCAGCAGCTCCGATTCCCATCGGACAGGGAAGATAACTGAAGCTTTCTTT
.,11,TRBJ1-2,TRBV5-4,once,CASSFSYGYTF,TGTGCCAGCAGCTTTTCCTATGGCTACACCTTC
TRBD2,15,TRBJ2-7,TRBV5-8,.,CASSRVSGSSYEQYF,TGTGCCAGCAGCCGGGTTAGCGGGAGCTCCTACGAGCAGTACTTC
TRBD1,15,TRBJ2-4,TRBV6-5,.,CASTADRGGGNIQYF,TGTGCCAGCACCGCCGACAGGGGAGGAGGAAACATTCAGTACTTC
.,13,TRBJ1-1,TRBV2,.,CASSDRTNTEAFF,TGTGCCAGCAGCGACAGAACGAACACTGAAGCTTTCTTT
.,16,TRBJ2-2,TRBV11-3,.,CASSLDLTTNTGELFF,TGTGCCAGCAGCCTCGACCTCACAACGAACACCGGGGAGCTGTTTTTT
TRBD1,15,TRBJ1-3,TRBV19,.,CAVWDRHISGNTIYF,TGTGCCGTCTGGGACAGGCACATATCTGGAAACACCATATATTTT
.,14,TRBJ2-5,TRBV7-2,.,CASSSRVGLGSQYF,TGTGCCAGCAGCTCACGGGTAGGGTTGGGATCCCAGTACTTC
.,14,TRBJ2-7,TRBV10-1,.,CASSEAQAGHEQYF,TGCGCCAGCAGTGAGGCCCAGGCCGGGCACGAGCAGTACTTC
TRBD2,14,TRBJ2-7,TRBV5-1,.,CASRRTSLAYEQYF,TGCGCCAGCAGAAGGACTAGCTTGGCCTACGAGCAGTACTTC